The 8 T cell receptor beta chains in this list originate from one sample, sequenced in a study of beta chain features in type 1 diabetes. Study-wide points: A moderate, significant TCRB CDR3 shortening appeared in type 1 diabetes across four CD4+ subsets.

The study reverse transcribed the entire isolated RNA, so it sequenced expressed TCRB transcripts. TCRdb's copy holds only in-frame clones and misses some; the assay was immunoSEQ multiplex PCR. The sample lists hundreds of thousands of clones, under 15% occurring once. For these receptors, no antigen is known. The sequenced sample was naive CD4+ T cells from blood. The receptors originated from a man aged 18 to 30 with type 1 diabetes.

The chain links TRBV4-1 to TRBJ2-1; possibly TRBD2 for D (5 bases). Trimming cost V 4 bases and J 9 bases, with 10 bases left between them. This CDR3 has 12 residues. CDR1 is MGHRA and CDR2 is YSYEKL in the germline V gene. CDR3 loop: CASSPVLGEQFF. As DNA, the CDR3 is TGCGCCAGCAGCCCCGTACTAGGTGAGCAGTTCTTC.

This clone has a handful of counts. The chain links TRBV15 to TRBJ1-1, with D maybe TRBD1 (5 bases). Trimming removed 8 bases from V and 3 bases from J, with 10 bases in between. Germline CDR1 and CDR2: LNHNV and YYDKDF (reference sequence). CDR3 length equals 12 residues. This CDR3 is CATRGDHTEAFF. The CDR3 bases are TGTGCCACCCGGGGGGACCACACTGAAGCTTTCTTT.

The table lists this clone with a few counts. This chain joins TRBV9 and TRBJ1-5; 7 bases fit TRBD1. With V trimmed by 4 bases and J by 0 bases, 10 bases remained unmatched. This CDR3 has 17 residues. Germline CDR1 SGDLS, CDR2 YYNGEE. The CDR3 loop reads CASSPWDRDYSNQPQHF. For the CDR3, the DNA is TGTGCCAGCAGCCCCTGGGACAGAGACTATAGCAATCAGCCCCAGCATTTT.

CDR3 sequence (DNA): TGTGCCAGCAGCTTAGGGGGACAGCACTATGGCTACACCTTC. Protein product: CASSLGGQHYGYTF. The chain recombines TRBV7-9 with TRBJ1-2; 7 bases fit TRBD1. In germline, CDR1 is SEHNR, CDR2 FQNEAQ (reference sequence). There are 14 residues in the CDR3. Trimming took 1 base from V and 3 from J; bases not matched to a gene: 2.

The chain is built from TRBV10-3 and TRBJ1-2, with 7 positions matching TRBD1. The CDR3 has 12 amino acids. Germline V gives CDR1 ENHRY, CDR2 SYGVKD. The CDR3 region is CAQAGTEGSYTF. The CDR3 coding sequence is TGTGCTCAAGCAGGGACAGAAGGGAGCTACACCTTC.

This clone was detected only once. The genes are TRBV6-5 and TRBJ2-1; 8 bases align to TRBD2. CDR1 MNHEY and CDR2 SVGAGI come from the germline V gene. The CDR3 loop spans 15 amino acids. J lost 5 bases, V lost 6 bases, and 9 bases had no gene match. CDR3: CASSQLTSGHNEQFF. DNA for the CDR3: TGTGCCAGCAGCCAGCTAACTAGCGGTCACAATGAGCAGTTCTTC.

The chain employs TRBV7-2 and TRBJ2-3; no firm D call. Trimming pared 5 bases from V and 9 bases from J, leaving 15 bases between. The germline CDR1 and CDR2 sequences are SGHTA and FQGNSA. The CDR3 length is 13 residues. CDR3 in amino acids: CASSPTQASTQYF. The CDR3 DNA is TGTGCCAGCAGCCCCACCCAGGCAAGCACGCAGTATTTT.

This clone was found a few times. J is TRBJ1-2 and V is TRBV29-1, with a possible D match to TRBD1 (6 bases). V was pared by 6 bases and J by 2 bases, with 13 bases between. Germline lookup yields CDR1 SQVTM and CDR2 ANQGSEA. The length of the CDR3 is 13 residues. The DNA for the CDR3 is TGCAGCGTCGCCAAGACAGGAAACTATGGCTACACCTTC. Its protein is CSVAKTGNYGYTF. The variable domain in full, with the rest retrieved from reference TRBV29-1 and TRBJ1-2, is SAVISQKPSRDICQRGTSLTIQCQVDSQVTMMFWYRQQPGQSLTLIATANQGSEATYESGFVIDKFPISRPNLTFSTLTVSNMSPEDSSIYLCSVAKTGNYGYTFGSGTRLTVV.